This entry features one T cell receptor beta chain sequence. It lacks a known antigen. Base qualities are not at hand, and no much larger clone is one base apart. The trial excluded patients who had a history of autoimmune disease or were on systemic immunosuppression. Peripheral blood for TCR sequencing was collected from all dose cohorts at baseline, on cycle 4 day 1, and on cycle 7 day 1. Samples were obtained from an open-label, multicenter, first-in-human phase I dose-escalation trial of ivuxolimab. Adults with locally advanced or metastatic head and neck squamous cell, hepatocellular, melanoma or renal cell carcinoma were enrolled in the trial. CD4+ and CD8+ T cells were sorted separately from peripheral blood before TCR sequencing. Genomic DNA was isolated from the sorted cells so that the TCRbeta CDR3 region could be sequenced. The immunoSEQ Assay was used for sequencing of TCRbeta CDR3 regions. TCRdb took this table from immuneACCESS and kept in-frame rearrangements with V and J called. Such tables lack part of the clones; where checked against another copy, unresolved V genes explain under half of the gap, and the rest is unexplained. The sample table shows tens of thousands of clones, and around 89% are seen once. The ten largest make up approximately 10% of the sample.

The sample belongs to a study of OX40 agonist ivuxolimab in advanced cancers. The study in broad terms: Ivuxolimab, which targeted the costimulatory receptor OX40 (CD134), was an agonistic, fully human IgG2 monoclonal antibody. Intravenous ivuxolimab was administered to patients every 2 weeks at six dose levels: 0.01, 0.1, 0.3, 1.5, 3 and 10 mg/kg. Of the approximately 50 dose-escalation patients, hepatocellular carcinoma was present in about 20, melanoma in some 15, renal cell carcinoma in 9 and head and neck cancer in 9. In the dose-escalation cohort, 82.7% of patients were male, and the mean age was roughly 60 years, with a range of about 23 to 85. Patients were allowed to have had prior anti-PD-1, anti-PD-L1 or anti-CTLA-4 therapy, and 30% to 40% of the dose-escalation patients had been treated with checkpoint inhibitors. Partial responses were achieved by three dose-escalation patients, of whom one had hepatocellular carcinoma and two had cutaneous melanoma. The purpose of peripheral TCRbeta sequencing was to test whether ivuxolimab changed TCR sequence diversity and led to clonal T-cell expansion. The paper describes the monotherapy dose-escalation part (N of about 47 patients) of the phase I trial of ivuxolimab.

The paper's findings and limits, for the study overall: At doses of 0.1 to 3.0 mg/kg, clonal expansion of both CD4+ and CD8+ T cells in blood was seen between baseline and week 6. After ivuxolimab, expanded clones were on average more numerous among CD8+ T cells than among CD4+ T cells. Low levels of normalized T-cell clonal expansion were also seen in some patients who did not respond. Which antigens the clonally expanded peripheral T cells were specific for was not determined. Partial responders in the 0.1-3.0 mg/kg groups had among the lowest normalized peripheral clonal expansion, especially among CD8+ T cells.

Trimming at the junction amounts to 3 bases on V and 7 bases on J, and the germline ends lie 16 bases apart. The cysteine opens and the phenylalanine closes a CDR3 of 15 amino acids. The retained sequence is limited to the CDR3, 45 bases, with the frame set at the first base. CDR1 and CDR2 (LNHDA, SQIVND) derive from the germline V gene (reference sequence). The source of this sequence is an adult with an advanced solid tumor such as melanoma, head and neck, liver or kidney cancer. The chain links TRBV19 with TRBJ2-1, with TRBD2 tentatively as D gene (6 bases match). The specimen was CD4+ or CD8+ T cells sorted from blood, collected in a trial of the OX40 agonist ivuxolimab. The encoded CDR3 is CASSISFGGMNEQFF. Here is the DNA: TGTGCCAGTAGTATCTCTTTCGGGGGAATGAATGAGCAGTTCTTC.